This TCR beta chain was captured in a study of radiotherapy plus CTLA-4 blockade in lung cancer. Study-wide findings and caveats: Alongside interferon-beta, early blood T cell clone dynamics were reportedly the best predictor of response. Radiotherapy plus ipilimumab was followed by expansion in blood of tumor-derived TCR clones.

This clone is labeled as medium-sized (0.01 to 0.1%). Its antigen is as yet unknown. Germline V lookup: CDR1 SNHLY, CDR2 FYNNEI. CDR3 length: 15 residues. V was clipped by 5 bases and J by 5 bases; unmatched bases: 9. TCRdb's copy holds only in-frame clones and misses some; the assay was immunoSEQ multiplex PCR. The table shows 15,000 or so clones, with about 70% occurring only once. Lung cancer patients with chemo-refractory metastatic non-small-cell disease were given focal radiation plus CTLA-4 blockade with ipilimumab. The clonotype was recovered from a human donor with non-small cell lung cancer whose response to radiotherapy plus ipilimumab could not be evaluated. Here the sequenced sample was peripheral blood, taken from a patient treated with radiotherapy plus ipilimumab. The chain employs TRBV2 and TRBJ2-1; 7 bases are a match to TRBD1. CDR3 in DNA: TGTGCCAGCAGTAGTCCCGGGACAGTGAACAATGAGCAGTTCTTC. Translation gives CASSSPGTVNNEQFF.